The present T cell receptor (beta chain) was sequenced within a study of CD8 T cells in Susac syndrome. Germline loops: CDR1 MGHDK, CDR2 SYGVNS. This CDR3 contains 14 residues. The V gene lost 2 bases and the J gene lost 4 bases, with 11 bases spanning the gap. Random hexamers were used to reverse transcribe an amount of about 0.45 to 1 ug RNA. TCR beta CDR3 was amplified by immunoSEQ multiplex PCR. This amplification extended across 54 Vbeta and 13 Jbeta segments. MiXCR was run by TCRdb on the immunoSEQ multiplex PCR reads, yielding one entry per CDR3 protein. The sample shows about 400,000 distinct CDR3 sequences, more than 80% of them seen only once. Sequencing targeted TCR beta in blood CD8+ and CD4+ T cells. The multiple sclerosis controls were treatment-naive patients, and their relapsing-remitting disease was stable or active. TEMRA cells were enriched by FACS, and CD4+ and CD8+ T cells were negatively isolated.

Sequencing was carried out using CD8+ T cells from PBMCs. This clonotype was obtained from a human donor with multiple sclerosis. This rearrangement joins TRBV25-1 to TRBJ1-2; perhaps TRBD1 as D (5 bases). The CDR3 DNA reads as TGTGCCAGCAGTGAAGGGGAGGGGACCTATGGCTACACCTTC. Its translation: CASSEGEGTYGYTF.